A selection of T cell receptor beta chains follows, all from one sample in a study of identical twins. TCRdb processed the 5' RACE reads anew with MiXCR; each CDR3 protein has one entry. Of 500,000 to 600,000 distinct CDR3 sequences in the sample, around 20% are singletons; the top ten hold 0.75% to 0.95%. The sample was also linked to a second study, of T cells expressing NK-cell markers.

The sequencing input was CD4+ T cells sorted from blood. The source is a woman under 30 in good health. Both conserved end residues are trimmed from each CDR3.

v_call	j_call	cdr3_aa
TRBV20-1	TRBJ2-5	SALLGGALEETQY
TRBV4-3	TRBJ2-3	ASSREGPTDTQY
TRBV7-2	TRBJ1-1	ASSFLSEAF
TRBV5-1	TRBJ1-1	ASSPNALGAEAF
TRBV5-1	TRBJ2-5	ASSLRQGEETQY
TRBV10-3	TRBJ1-6	AISDTGTGGDSPLH
TRBV15	TRBJ2-3	ATSTLLADTQY
TRBV6-5	TRBJ2-1	ASSYSTGTGGRPEF
TRBV27	TRBJ2-5	ASSPRDRERGTQY
TRBV29-1	TRBJ2-3	SVVSGFVTDTQY
TRBV7-2	TRBJ2-6	ASSVGSGRTGANVLT
TRBV20-1	TRBJ1-5	SATSGQINQPQH
TRBV12-3/TRBV12-4	TRBJ2-2	ASRPGNRRAGELF
TRBV20-1	TRBJ2-5	SAHRDRVNKETQY
TRBV20-1	TRBJ2-7	SASGGRSYEQY
TRBV12-3/TRBV12-4	TRBJ2-1	ASSHRQGWSEQF
TRBV9	TRBJ2-3	ASSVSGLVMADTQY
TRBV10-1	TRBJ2-5	ASSEGGGETQY
TRBV15	TRBJ2-1	ATSRETRSSYNEQF
TRBV7-2	TRBJ2-1	ASSSFMGEQF
TRBV20-1	TRBJ2-3	SARLAGGADTQY
TRBV20-1	TRBJ1-2	SALDRGNYGYT
TRBV7-3	TRBJ2-1	ASSPEGASGGGEQF
TRBV5-6	TRBJ2-1	ASSLGRVYNEQF
TRBV29-1	TRBJ2-1	SVDSGNNEQF
TRBV6-5	TRBJ1-1	ASSYSVKLNTEAF
TRBV6-5	TRBJ2-5	ASSYNFWSAGVEETQY
TRBV29-1	TRBJ2-1	SVRTSGSNDEQF
TRBV5-6	TRBJ2-5	ASSKQGSQTQY
TRBV10-3	TRBJ2-3	AIRATDRGGTDTQY
TRBV7-9	TRBJ1-6	ASSTPLKGSPLH
TRBV20-1	TRBJ2-3	LTAGSGTDTQY
TRBV19	TRBJ2-3	ASRKSSGRALTDTQY
TRBV12-3/TRBV12-4	TRBJ1-3	ASTEQAHGSGNTIY
TRBV27	TRBJ1-4	ASSPQTSGEKLF
TRBV7-9	TRBJ2-2	ASSLWGSSNTGELF
TRBV20-1	TRBJ2-7	SAKSSRPSYEQY
TRBV29-1	TRBJ1-1	SVEPQINTEAF
TRBV7-6	TRBJ2-1	ASSLVPGHTYNEQF
TRBV20-1	TRBJ1-4	SAWPGQTEKLF
TRBV10-3	TRBJ1-2	AISRDRNYGYT
TRBV5-6	TRBJ1-1	ASSADPMVILAEAF
TRBV10-3	TRBJ1-1	AIGGRDTEAF
TRBV4-1	TRBJ1-3	ASSQELGTISGNTIY
TRBV12-3/TRBV12-4	TRBJ2-6	ASSLWGGANVLT
TRBV7-9	TRBJ2-3	ASSRTSGFTGTQY
TRBV18	TRBJ2-3	ASSPVGDTQY
TRBV12-3/TRBV12-4	TRBJ1-2	ASSYRNKARYGYT
TRBV10-1	TRBJ2-2	ASSRAGRTGELF
TRBV20-1	TRBJ1-5	SASGGVRRNQPQH
TRBV6-1	TRBJ1-1	ASRQHRGLAEAF
TRBV5-1	TRBJ2-3	ASSLIWSGYNTQY
TRBV15	TRBJ2-1	ATSLENEQF
TRBV7-9	TRBJ1-1	ASSNQGAGTEAF
TRBV5-1	TRBJ1-1	ASNLGRVRTEAF